The 18 T cell receptor beta chains presented below share a single source sample, sequenced in a study of technical replicates of blood from a handful of donors. Repertoires were generated with immunoSEQ multiplex PCR, while TCRdb's copy carries only in-frame clones and drops some. The sample lists approximately 97,000 clones; approximately 96% were seen once. Sequencing input: T cells isolated from PBMCs. These receptors were obtained from a human donor in good health.

The CDR3 spells CASSQRTRGYEQYF. The CDR3 DNA reads TGTGCCAGCAGCCAGAGGACTAGGGGATACGAGCAGTACTTC. The chain links TRBV4-2 to TRBJ2-7; TRBD2 matches at 7 bases. Germline V lookup: CDR1 LGHNA, CDR2 YNFKEQ. This CDR3 region has 14 residues. The J segment lost 4 bases and the V segment lost 3 bases, leaving 6 bases of the junction unmatched.

The chain links TRBV30 to TRBJ1-5, with D perhaps matching TRBD1 (5 bases). CDR3 size: 14 residues. V lost 2 bases and J 5 bases, leaving 13 bases between the germline ends. From germline, CDR1 is GTSNPN and CDR2 SVGIG (reference sequence). The CDR3 sequence is CAWSRGGGDQPQHF. The DNA of the CDR3 is TGTGCCTGGAGTAGGGGCGGTGGAGATCAGCCCCAGCATTTT.

This clone was counted a few times. The CDR3 spells CASHTGGTEAFF. CDR3 in DNA: TGTGCCAGTCACACAGGGGGCACTGAAGCTTTCTTT. The chain is built from TRBV27 and TRBJ1-1; TRBD1 agrees at 8 bases. Germline V gene sequence: CDR1 MNHEY, CDR2 SMNVEV (reference sequence). The length of the CDR3 is 12 residues. V lost 9 bases to trimming and J lost 4 bases; unmatched junction nucleotides: 4.

The CDR3 protein is CAVTGGFGSGNTIYF. In DNA, the CDR3 is TGTGCCGTCACAGGGGGCTTCGGCTCTGGAAACACCATATATTTT. The rearrangement links TRBV10-3 to TRBJ1-3; 9 bases fit TRBD1. From germline, CDR1 is ENHRY and CDR2 SYGVKD. The CDR3 contains 15 residues. Losses at the gene ends were 11 bases for V and 0 bases for J; bases not matched to a gene: 8.

The V gene is TRBV27, the J gene TRBJ2-2, with 7 positions matching TRBD2. The CDR3 spans 18 residues. Trimming took 4 bases from V and 0 from J; bases not matched to a gene: 11. Germline V gene sequence: CDR1 MNHEY, CDR2 SMNVEV (reference sequence). CDR3 sequence (DNA): TGTGCCAGCAGTTCCCCGAGGTCTAGCGGTCCGAACACCGGGGAGCTGTTTTTT. The encoded protein is CASSSPRSSGPNTGELFF.

This clone has only one observation. The chain carries TRBV27 and TRBJ1-1; 10 bases agree with TRBD1. There are 14 residues in the CDR3. The V gene end was trimmed by 3 bases and the J gene end by 7 bases; junction bases not matched to a gene: 5. Germline CDR1 reads MNHEY; CDR2 reads SMNVEV (reference sequence). CDR3 loop: CASSLVRDRGEAFF. In DNA form, the CDR3 reads TGTGCCAGCAGTTTGGTCCGGGACAGGGGTGAAGCTTTCTTT.

CDR3 DNA: TGCGCCAGCAGCAACGGAGACAGAAGCAATGAGCAGTTCTTC. It translates to CASSNGDRSNEQFF. This sequence joins TRBV5-1 and TRBJ2-1; weak D call: TRBD1 (5 bases). The CDR3 has 14 amino acids. V lost 4 bases and J lost 6, with 14 bases in between. CDR1 is SGHRS, CDR2 YFSETQ, per germline. The full variable domain, its missing parts supplied by reference TRBV5-1 and TRBJ2-1, is KAGVTQTPRYLIKTRGQQVTLSCSPISGHRSVSWYQQTPGQGLQFLFEYFSETQRNKGNFPGRFSGRQFSNSRSEMNVSTLELGDSALYLCASSNGDRSNEQFFGPGTRLTVL.

The sample holds one count of this clone. This chain connects TRBV28 to TRBJ2-1; maybe TRBD1 (6 bases). The germline V gene encodes CDR1 MDHEN and CDR2 SYDVKM. This CDR3 has 18 amino acids. V lost 5 bases to trimming and J lost 0 bases, with 20 bases between them. The DNA for the CDR3 is TGTGCCAGCAGTCGCCGGACAGTCATTCTTAGCTCCTACAATGAGCAGTTCTTC. It translates to CASSRRTVILSSYNEQFF.

The CDR3 region has the DNA TGTGCCAGCGGGTCCCCTAGTCAGATGAGTGAAAAACTGTTTTTT. This gives the protein CASGSPSQMSEKLFF. The chain has TRBV28 and TRBJ1-4, with D uncertain. This CDR3 contains 15 residues. Per germline, CDR1 MDHEN and CDR2 SYDVKM. V lost 8 bases to trimming and J lost 7 bases, with 20 bases between them.

The chain has TRBV6-5 and TRBJ2-3; 7 nucleotides match TRBD2. CDR3 length: 15 residues. J gave up 4 bases and V 1 base, and 5 bases lay outside the gene matches. Germline values: CDR1 MNHEY, CDR2 SVGAGI. CDR3 sequence reads: CASSYYAGAADTQYF. CDR3 nucleotide sequence: TGTGCCAGCAGTTACTACGCGGGAGCTGCAGATACGCAGTATTTT.

CDR3 coding DNA: TGTGCCAGCAGCCCACGGGACAGGGGGCTTTGGGATACGCAGTATTTT. Its protein product is CASSPRDRGLWDTQYF. This chain connects TRBV7-6 to TRBJ2-3; TRBD1 matches 12 bases. Germline values: CDR1 SGHVS, CDR2 FNYEAQ. The CDR3 runs to 16 residues. V trimming: 5 bases; J trimming: 6 bases; junction bases outside the gene matches: 9.

The rearrangement uses TRBV15 and TRBJ1-2; 7 bases agree with TRBD1. CDR1 and CDR2 from the germline V gene are LNHNV and YYDKDF (reference sequence). The V and J ends lost 4 bases and 5 bases, in that order; junction bases with no gene match: 7. The CDR3 covers 14 residues. The CDR3 loop is CATSKGQDGYGYTF. CDR3 in DNA: TGTGCCACCAGCAAAGGACAGGATGGGTATGGCTACACCTTC.

The chain carries TRBV5-1 and TRBJ1-2; unclear D gene. CDR3 length: 13 amino acids. Trimming took 4 bases from V and 0 from J, leaving 7 bases between them. The germline CDR1 and CDR2 sequences are SGHRS and YFSETQ. The CDR3 nucleotides read TGCGCCAGCAGCCCGGGGTCTAACTATGGCTACACCTTC. It specifies CASSPGSNYGYTF.

Note on this clone: One junction end does not reproduce the germline sequence, and a read error may be involved. This sequence joins TRBV19 and TRBJ1-1; unclear D gene. The CDR3 length is 13 residues. Germline V gene sequence: CDR1 LNHDA, CDR2 SQIVND (reference sequence). The CDR3 nucleotides are TGTGCCAGTAGCCGGCTGGCGCAGGTTGAAACTTTCTTT. Its translation: CASSRLAQVETFF.

CDR3 nucleotides: TGTGCCAGCAGCCCCCGAGGTGAATCGCTGAACTATGGCTACACCTTC. Translated: CASSPRGESLNYGYTF. The chain uses TRBV9 and TRBJ1-2; D is ambiguous. With 4 bases removed from V and 2 bases from J, the gap between germline ends came to 18 bases. Germline V gene data show CDR1 as SGDLS and CDR2 as YYNGEE. The CDR3 sequence is 16 residues long.

CDR3 nucleotides: TGTGCCAGCAGTGCTTATAGCACAGATACGCAGTATTTT. Translated: CASSAYSTDTQYF. The chain joins TRBV2 to TRBJ2-3; D unresolved. Trimming took off 4 bases at V and 0 bases at J, with 5 bases between the two ends. Germline V gene sequence: CDR1 SNHLY, CDR2 FYNNEI. This CDR3 has 13 residues.

The V gene is TRBV2, the J gene TRBJ2-7; 7 positions agree with TRBD2. Germline trimming cut 7 bases from V and 2 bases from J; bases unmatched to any gene: 5. The V gene's germline CDR1 is SNHLY and CDR2 FYNNEI. The CDR3 contains 13 residues. The CDR3 reads CASTQRGTYEQYF. As DNA, the CDR3 is TGTGCCAGCACGCAGCGGGGAACCTACGAGCAGTACTTC.

The chain recombines TRBV10-1 with TRBJ2-7, with a tentative D call TRBD1 (5 bases). The CDR3 totals 15 residues. CDR1 WNHNN and CDR2 SYGVQD come from the germline V gene (reference sequence). The V end was cut by 0 bases, the J end by 10 bases, with 19 bases between. The CDR3 nucleotides read TGCGCCAGCAGTGAGTCCCCTAAGGGGCTATTTGGTCAGTACTTC. It codes for CASSESPKGLFGQYF.